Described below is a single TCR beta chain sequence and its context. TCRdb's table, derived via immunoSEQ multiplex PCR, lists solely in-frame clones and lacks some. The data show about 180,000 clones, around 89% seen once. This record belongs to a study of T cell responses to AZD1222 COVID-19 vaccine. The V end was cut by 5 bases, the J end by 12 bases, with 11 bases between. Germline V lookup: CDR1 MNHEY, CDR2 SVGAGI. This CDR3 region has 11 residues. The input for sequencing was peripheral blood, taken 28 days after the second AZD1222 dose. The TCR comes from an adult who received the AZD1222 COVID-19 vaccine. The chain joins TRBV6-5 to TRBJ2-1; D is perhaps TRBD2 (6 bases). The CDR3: CASSMGLGQFF. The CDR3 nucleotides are TGTGCCAGCAGTATGGGACTTGGGCAGTTCTTC.